Described below is a single TCR beta chain sequence and its context. The source of the sample is a study of OX40 agonist ivuxolimab in advanced cancers. Germline CDR1 is SGHRS and CDR2 is YFSETQ. The CDR3 consists of 14 residues. V dropped 7 bases and J dropped 1 base, with 14 bases sitting between them. The assay was immunoSEQ multiplex PCR, and TCRdb's table has in-frame clones only and misses some. The table lists 55,000 to 80,000 clones, 65% to 85% of them singletons. This specimen was CD4+ or CD8+ T cells sorted from blood, taken in a trial of the OX40 agonist ivuxolimab. This chain uses TRBV5-1 with TRBJ1-1; the D gene is possibly TRBD1 (6 bases). The sequence was obtained from an adult with an advanced solid tumor such as melanoma, head and neck, liver or kidney cancer. Here the CDR3 DNA reads TGCGCCAGCGAACAGACAGGCCCGAACACTGAAGCTTTCTTT. Its translation is CASEQTGPNTEAFF.